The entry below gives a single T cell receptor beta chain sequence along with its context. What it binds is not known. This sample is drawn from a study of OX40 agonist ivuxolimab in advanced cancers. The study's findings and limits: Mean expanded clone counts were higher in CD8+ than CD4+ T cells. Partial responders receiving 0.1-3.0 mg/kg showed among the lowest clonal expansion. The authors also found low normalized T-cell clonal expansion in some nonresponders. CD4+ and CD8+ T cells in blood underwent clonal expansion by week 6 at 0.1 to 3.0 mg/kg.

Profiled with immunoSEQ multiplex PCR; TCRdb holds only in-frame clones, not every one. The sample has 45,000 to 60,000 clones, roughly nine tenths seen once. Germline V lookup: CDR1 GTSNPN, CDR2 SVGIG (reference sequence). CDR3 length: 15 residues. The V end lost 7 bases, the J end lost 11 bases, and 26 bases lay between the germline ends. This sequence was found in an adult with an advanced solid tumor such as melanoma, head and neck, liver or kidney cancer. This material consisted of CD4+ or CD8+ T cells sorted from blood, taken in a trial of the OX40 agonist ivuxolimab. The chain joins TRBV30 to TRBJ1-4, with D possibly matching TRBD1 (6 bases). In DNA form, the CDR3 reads TGTGCCTTCAGTGGGGGCGCGGGGTTTATCGGGAAACTGTTTTTT. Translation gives CAFSGGAGFIGKLFF.